This T cell receptor beta chain comes out of a study of T cell responses to AZD1222 COVID-19 vaccine. Study-wide results and limits: The donor cohort was predominantly white British with a female majority, and clonal diversity may have been underestimated.

With respect to this clone: The antigen is not known.

Sequenced by immunoSEQ multiplex PCR; TCRdb stores in-frame clones only, minus some. The table has around 140,000 clones, almost 95% seen once; the top ten hold about 3.7%. The CDR3 totals 14 residues. The V and J ends lost 5 bases and 4 bases respectively, with 14 bases between them. Germline-derived CDR1 and CDR2 are LGHDT and YNNKEL (reference sequence). The sequence was collected from an adult who received the AZD1222 COVID-19 vaccine. Sample: peripheral blood, taken 28 days after the second AZD1222 dose. The chain employs TRBV3-1 (or the pseudogene TRBV3-2) and TRBJ2-5; D is unresolved. In nucleotides, the CDR3 is TGTGCCAGCAGCGAACGAGCAGGTCCAGAGACCCAGTACTTC. This encodes CASSERAGPETQYF.